Below are 15 T cell receptor beta chains sequenced from a single sample in a study of control samples from healthy donors and cancer patients. Repertoires were generated with immunoSEQ multiplex PCR, while TCRdb's copy carries only in-frame clones and drops some. The repertoire holds 180,000 or so clones, with around 95% as singletons. Specimen: blood. The receptors shown here come from a woman aged 55-70 years in good health.

V is TRBV6-2 or TRBV6-3 and J is TRBJ1-1; 9 bases match TRBD1. V shed 0 bases and J 6 bases; nucleotides not matched to a gene: 5. The germline V gene encodes CDR1 MNHEY and CDR2 SVGEGT. CDR3 length: 15 residues. CDR3 DNA: TGTGCCAGCAGTTACTCGACAGGGGGTAACTCTGAAGCTTTCTTT. It yields the protein CASSYSTGGNSEAFF.

Only a few counts were recorded for this clone. The J gene is TRBJ2-3, the V gene TRBV9, with no clear D. Between the trimmed V and J ends, which lost 0 bases and 4 bases, there was a span of 6 bases. Germline CDR1 and CDR2: SGDLS and YYNGEE. The CDR3 loop spans 13 amino acids. The CDR3 DNA reads as TGTGCCAGCAGCGTAGCTCCTCCAGATACGCAGTATTTT. Its translation: CASSVAPPDTQYF. The full variable domain, rest sourced from reference TRBV9 and TRBJ2-3, is DSGVTQTPKHLITATGQRVTLRCSPRSGDLSVYWYQQSLDQGLQFLIQYYNGEERAKGNILERFSAQQFPDLHSELNLSSLELGDSALYFCASSVAPPDTQYFGPGTRLTVL.

This chain connects TRBV7-9 to TRBJ2-7; 8 bases line up with TRBD2. This CDR3 contains 14 residues. The J segment lost 5 bases and the V segment lost 1 base, leaving 4 bases of the junction unmatched. Germline lookup yields CDR1 SEHNR and CDR2 FQNEAQ (reference sequence). In nucleotides, the CDR3 is TGTGCCAGCAGCTTAGGTCAGGGACTAGACGAGCAGTACTTC. It translates to CASSLGQGLDEQYF.

The CDR3 reads CASSPGQGWGYTF. As DNA, the CDR3 is TGTGCCAGCAGCCCAGGACAGGGTTGGGGCTACACCTTC. The chain recombines TRBV5-6 with TRBJ1-2; TRBD1 matches at 8 bases. The V segment lost 4 bases and the J segment 8 bases; nucleotides outside the gene matches: 7. This CDR3 region has 13 residues. Germline CDR1 and CDR2: SGHDT and YYEEEE.

CDR3 amino acids: CASSQPSSGGVNEQFF. CDR3 nucleotide sequence: TGTGCCAGCAGTCAACCATCTAGCGGGGGGGTGAATGAGCAGTTCTTC. The chain uses TRBV6-2 or TRBV6-3 and TRBJ2-1; 12 bases are a match to TRBD2. The V gene end was trimmed by 5 bases and the J gene end by 7 bases; junction bases not matched to a gene: 9. The CDR3 contains 16 residues. Germline V gene lookup returns CDR1 MNHEY and CDR2 SVGEGT.

The chain couples TRBV9 to TRBJ2-7; the match to TRBD2 covers 7 bases. CDR3 length equals 13 residues. Germline V gene lookup returns CDR1 SGDLS and CDR2 YYNGEE. V shed 3 bases, J shed 5 bases, and the junction held 5 bases outside the gene matches. CDR3 amino acids: CASSDRDYHEQYF. The CDR3 nucleotides read TGTGCCAGCAGCGATCGGGACTACCACGAGCAGTACTTC. Combining the CDR3 with reference TRBV9 and TRBJ2-7 gives the whole variable domain DSGVTQTPKHLITATGQRVTLRCSPRSGDLSVYWYQQSLDQGLQFLIQYYNGEERAKGNILERFSAQQFPDLHSELNLSSLELGDSALYFCASSDRDYHEQYFGPGTRLTVT.

The chain has TRBV7-9 and TRBJ1-4; 8 bases are shared with TRBD1. Germline loops: CDR1 SEHNR, CDR2 FQNEAQ (reference sequence). The CDR3 length is 13 residues. Trimming took 1 base from V and 12 from J; bases not matched to a gene: 4. The CDR3 coding sequence is TGTGCCAGCAGCTTAGTTCAGGGGGCCCAACTGTTTTTT. Its translation is CASSLVQGAQLFF.

This clone was counted once. The V and J genes are TRBV5-4 and TRBJ1-2; no clear D. Trimming removed 2 bases at V and 8 bases at J, with 13 bases between. In germline, CDR1 is SGHNT, CDR2 YYREEE (reference sequence). CDR3 length equals 13 residues. The CDR3 DNA follows: TGTGCCAGCAGCTTCGGTATTTTGGAAGGCTACACCTTC. It encodes CASSFGILEGYTF.

The CDR3 loop reads CAIPSWQYNSPLHF. The CDR3 nucleotides are TGTGCCATCCCTTCGTGGCAATATAATTCACCCCTCCACTTT. The rearrangement joins TRBV6-5 to TRBJ1-6; unclear D gene. Trimming cost V 10 bases and J 4 bases, with 14 bases left between them. The CDR3 covers 14 residues. Germline V gene sequence: CDR1 MNHEY, CDR2 SVGAGI.

This clone appeared once. The rearrangement uses TRBV18 and TRBJ2-1; possible D gene TRBD1, 5 bases. The V end lost 5 bases, the J end lost 7 bases, and 15 bases lay between the germline ends. The germline V gene encodes CDR1 KGHSH and CDR2 LQKENI. The CDR3 has 14 amino acids. CDR3 loop: CASSVGPGMNEQFF. DNA of the CDR3: TGTGCCAGCTCAGTTGGGCCAGGGATGAATGAGCAGTTCTTC.

The chain links TRBV7-9 to TRBJ2-1; D not resolved. Germline assignment: CDR1 SEHNR and CDR2 FQNEAQ (reference sequence). The CDR3 consists of 12 residues. The V and J ends lost 5 bases and 8 bases respectively, with 10 bases between them. CDR3 sequence (DNA): TGTGCCAGCAGCCAGAAGGGATATGAGCAGTTCTTC. As protein: CASSQKGYEQFF.

The chain has TRBV6-2 or TRBV6-3 and TRBJ1-2, with unresolved D. V lost 6 bases and J lost 6, with 11 bases in between. CDR1 and CDR2 (germline): MNHEY, SVGEGT. The CDR3 is made up of 12 amino acids. CDR3 bases: TGTGCCAGCAGCCAATCTGGGGATGGCTACACCTTC. As protein: CASSQSGDGYTF.

This chain links TRBV3-1 (or the pseudogene TRBV3-2) with TRBJ2-7, with D possibly TRBD1 on 6 matching bases. With 0 bases removed from V and 0 bases from J, the gap between germline ends came to 15 bases. Germline CDR1 is LGHDT and CDR2 is YNNKEL (reference sequence). The CDR3 runs 17 residues. CDR3 sequence reads: CASSQDPRQDPSYEQYF. DNA for the CDR3: TGTGCCAGCAGCCAAGATCCCCGACAGGACCCCTCCTACGAGCAGTACTTC.

The genes are TRBV2 and TRBJ2-7; D is undetermined. The germline V gene has CDR1 SNHLY and CDR2 FYNNEI. This CDR3 comprises 13 residues. The V and J ends lost 4 bases and 6 bases respectively, with 13 bases between them. CDR3 sequence (DNA): TGTGCCAGCAGTGGGCTAACGACGGGCGAGCAGTACTTC. This encodes CASSGLTTGEQYF. The full variable domain, rest sourced from reference TRBV2 and TRBJ2-7, is EPEVTQTPSHQVTQMGQEVILRCVPISNHLYFYWYRQILGQKVEFLVSFYNNEISEKSEIFDDQFSVERPDGSNFTLKIRSTKLEDSAMYFCASSGLTTGEQYFGPGTRLTVT.

V gene TRBV12-5 combines with J gene TRBJ1-1, with 9 positions matching TRBD1. V shed 6 bases and J 7 bases; nucleotides not matched to a gene: 6. The CDR3 runs to 13 residues. Germline V gives CDR1 LGHNT, CDR2 FRNRAP. CDR3 in amino acids: CASGRQGGVEAFF. CDR3 in DNA: TGTGCTAGTGGCCGACAGGGGGGAGTTGAAGCTTTCTTT.